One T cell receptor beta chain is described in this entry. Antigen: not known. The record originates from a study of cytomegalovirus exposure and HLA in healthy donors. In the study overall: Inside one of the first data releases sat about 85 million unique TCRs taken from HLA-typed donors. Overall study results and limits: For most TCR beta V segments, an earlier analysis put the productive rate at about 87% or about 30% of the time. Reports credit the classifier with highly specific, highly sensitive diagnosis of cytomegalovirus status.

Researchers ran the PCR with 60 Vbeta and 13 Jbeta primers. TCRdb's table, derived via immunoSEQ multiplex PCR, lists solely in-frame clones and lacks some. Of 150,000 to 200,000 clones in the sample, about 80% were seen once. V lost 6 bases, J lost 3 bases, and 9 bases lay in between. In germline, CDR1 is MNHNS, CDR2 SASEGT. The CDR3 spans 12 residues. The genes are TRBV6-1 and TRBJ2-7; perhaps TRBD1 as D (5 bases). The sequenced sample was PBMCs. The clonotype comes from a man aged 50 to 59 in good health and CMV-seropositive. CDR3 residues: CASSAGHYEQYV. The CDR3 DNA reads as TGTGCCAGCAGCGCCGGACACTACGAGCAGTACGTC.